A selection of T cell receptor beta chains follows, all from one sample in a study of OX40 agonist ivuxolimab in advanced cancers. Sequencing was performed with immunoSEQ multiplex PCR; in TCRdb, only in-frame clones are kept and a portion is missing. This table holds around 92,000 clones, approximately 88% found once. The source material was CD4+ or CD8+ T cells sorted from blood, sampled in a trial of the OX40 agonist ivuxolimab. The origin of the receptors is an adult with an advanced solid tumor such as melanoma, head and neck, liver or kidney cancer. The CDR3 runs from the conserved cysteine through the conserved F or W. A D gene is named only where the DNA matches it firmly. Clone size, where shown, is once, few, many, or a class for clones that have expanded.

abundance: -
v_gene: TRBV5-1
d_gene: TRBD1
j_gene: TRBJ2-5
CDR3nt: TGCGCCAGCAGCTTGGGGGACAGGGAGACCCAGTACTTC
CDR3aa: CASSLGDRETQYF

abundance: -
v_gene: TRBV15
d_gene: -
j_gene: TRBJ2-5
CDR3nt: TGTGCCACCAGCAGAGCGGGACAACAAGAGACCCAGTACTTC
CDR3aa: CATSRAGQQETQYF

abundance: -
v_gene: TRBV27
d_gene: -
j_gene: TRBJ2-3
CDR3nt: TGTGCCAGCAAAGGAGGGGCAGTACCATATACGCAGTATTTT
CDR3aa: CASKGGAVPYTQYF

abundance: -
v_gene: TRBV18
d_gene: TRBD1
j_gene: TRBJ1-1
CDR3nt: TGTGCCAGCTCACCGGGGACAGGGGACACTGAAGCTTTCTTT
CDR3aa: CASSPGTGDTEAFF

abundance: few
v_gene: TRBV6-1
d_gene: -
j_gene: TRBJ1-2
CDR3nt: TGTGCCAGCAGTGAGGCCCAATCAGGGCGCTATGGCTACACCTTC
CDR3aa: CASSEAQSGRYGYTF

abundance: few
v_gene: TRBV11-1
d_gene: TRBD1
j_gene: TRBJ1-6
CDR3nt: TGTGCCAGCAGCCCCCGGGACAGGGAGAAATCACCCCTCCACTTT
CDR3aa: CASSPRDREKSPLHF

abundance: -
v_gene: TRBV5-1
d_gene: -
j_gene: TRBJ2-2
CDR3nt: TGCGCCAGCAGCGTGGACAGTAATTCCGGGGAGCTGTTTTTT
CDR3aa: CASSVDSNSGELFF

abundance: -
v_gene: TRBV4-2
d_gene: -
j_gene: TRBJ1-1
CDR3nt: TGTGCCAGCAGCCCAATTCAACAGGGCAGCCTTGAAGCTTTCTTT
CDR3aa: CASSPIQQGSLEAFF

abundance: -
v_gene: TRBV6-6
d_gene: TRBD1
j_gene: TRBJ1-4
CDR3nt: TGTGCCAGCAGTAAACCGACCCAGGGGGAGGAAAAACTGTTTTTT
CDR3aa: CASSKPTQGEEKLFF

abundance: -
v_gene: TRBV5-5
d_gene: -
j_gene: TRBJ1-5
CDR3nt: TGTGCCAGCAGCTCTTTAAATCAGCCCCAGCATTTT
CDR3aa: CASSSLNQPQHF

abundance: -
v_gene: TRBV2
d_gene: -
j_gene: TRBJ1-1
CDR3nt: TGTGCCAGCAGTGAGAGGGTTGTGAACACTGAAGCTTTCTTT
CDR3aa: CASSERVVNTEAFF

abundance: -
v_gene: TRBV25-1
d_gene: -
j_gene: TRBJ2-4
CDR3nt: TGTGCCAGCAGTGAATCAAGGGGGACGGACATTCAGTACTTC
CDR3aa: CASSESRGTDIQYF

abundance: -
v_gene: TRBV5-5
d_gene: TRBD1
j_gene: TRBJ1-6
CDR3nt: TGTGCCAGCAGCGTTGGACAGGGAAATTCACCCCTCCACTTT
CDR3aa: CASSVGQGNSPLHF

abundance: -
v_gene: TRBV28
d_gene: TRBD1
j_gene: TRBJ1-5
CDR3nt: TGTGCCAGCAGTTTACCAGGGGGCGCAAGCAATCAGCCCCAGCATTTT
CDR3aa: CASSLPGGASNQPQHF

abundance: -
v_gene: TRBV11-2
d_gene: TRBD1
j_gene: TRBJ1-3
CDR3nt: TGTGCCAGCAGCCTACGGGGACAGGCCTCTGGAAACACCATATATTTT
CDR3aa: CASSLRGQASGNTIYF

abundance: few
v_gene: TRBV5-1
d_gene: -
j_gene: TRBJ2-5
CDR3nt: TGCGCCAGCAGCGAACGACAACAAGAGACCCAGTACTTC
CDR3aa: CASSERQQETQYF

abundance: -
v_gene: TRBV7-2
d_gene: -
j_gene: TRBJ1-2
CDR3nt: TGTGCCAGCAGCCCAGCCGACCGGGGCAACTACACCTTC
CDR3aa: CASSPADRGNYTF

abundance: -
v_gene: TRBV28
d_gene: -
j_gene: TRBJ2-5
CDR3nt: TGTGCCAGCAGTCCGGGACAAGCAGAGACCCAGTACTTC
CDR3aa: CASSPGQAETQYF

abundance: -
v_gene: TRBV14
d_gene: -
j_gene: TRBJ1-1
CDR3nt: TGTGCCAGCAGCCAAGCTAGGGGTAAAGCTTTCTTT
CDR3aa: CASSQARGKAFF

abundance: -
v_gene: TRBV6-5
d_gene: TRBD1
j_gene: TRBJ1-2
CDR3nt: TGTGCCAGCAAAAGGGACAGGCGCAACTATGGCTACACCTTC
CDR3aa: CASKRDRRNYGYTF

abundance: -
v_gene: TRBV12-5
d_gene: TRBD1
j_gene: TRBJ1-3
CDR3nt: TGTGCTAGTGGCGCCCCAAACCGGGACAGGGCTGGAAACACCATATATTTT
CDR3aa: CASGAPNRDRAGNTIYF

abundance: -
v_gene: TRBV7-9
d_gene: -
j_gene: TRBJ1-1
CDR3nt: TGTGCCAGCAGCTTGACGGTGAACACTGAAGCTTTCTTT
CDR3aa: CASSLTVNTEAFF

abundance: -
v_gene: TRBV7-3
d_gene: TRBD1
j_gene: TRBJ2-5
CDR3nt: TGTGCCAGCAGCGCCTTACCGGGACAGGGGTCGGAGACCCAGTACTTC
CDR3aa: CASSALPGQGSETQYF

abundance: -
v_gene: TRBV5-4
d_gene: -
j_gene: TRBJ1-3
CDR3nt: TGTGCCAGCAGCTTTTTCGGCTTCTCTGGAAACACCATATATTTT
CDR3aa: CASSFFGFSGNTIYF

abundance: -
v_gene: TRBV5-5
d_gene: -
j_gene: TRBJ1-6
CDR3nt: TGTGCCAGCAGCGAGGGTCCTTCGGGCTCCTATAATTCACCCCTCCACTTT
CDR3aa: CASSEGPSGSYNSPLHF

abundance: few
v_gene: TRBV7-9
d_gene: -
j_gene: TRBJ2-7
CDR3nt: TGTGCCAGCAGCTTATCGCCACAAAGGGTCCACGAGCAGTACTTC
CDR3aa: CASSLSPQRVHEQYF

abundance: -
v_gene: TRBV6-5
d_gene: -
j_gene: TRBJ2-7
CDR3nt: TGTGCCACCAGTTTAAGGACAGTCACCTACGAGCAGTACTTC
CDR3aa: CATSLRTVTYEQYF

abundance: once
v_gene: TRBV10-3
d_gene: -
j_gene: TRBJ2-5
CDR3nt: TGTGCCATCAGAGGCGCCGGGATATTGTACCAAGAGACCCAGTACTTC
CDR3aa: CAIRGAGILYQETQYF

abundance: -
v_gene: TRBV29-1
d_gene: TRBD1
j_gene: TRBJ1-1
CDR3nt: TGCAGCGTTGGACGGACAGGCTACACTGAAGCTTTCTTT
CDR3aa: CSVGRTGYTEAFF

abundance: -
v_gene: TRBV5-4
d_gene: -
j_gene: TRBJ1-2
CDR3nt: TGTGCCAGCAGCACCCCAGGGAGTGGCTACACCTTC
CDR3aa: CASSTPGSGYTF

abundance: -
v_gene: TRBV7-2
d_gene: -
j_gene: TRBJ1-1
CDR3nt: TGTGCCAGCAGGGTGGGACGGATGAACACTGAAGCTTTCTTT
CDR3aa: CASRVGRMNTEAFF

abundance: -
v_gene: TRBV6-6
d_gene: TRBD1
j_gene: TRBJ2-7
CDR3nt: TGTGCCAGCAGTTACGGACAGGGGGCGTACGAGCAGTACTTC
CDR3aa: CASSYGQGAYEQYF

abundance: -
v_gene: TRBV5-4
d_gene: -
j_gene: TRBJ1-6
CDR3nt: TGTGCCAGCAGCTTACAGGGATATGATTCACCCCTCCACTTT
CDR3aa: CASSLQGYDSPLHF

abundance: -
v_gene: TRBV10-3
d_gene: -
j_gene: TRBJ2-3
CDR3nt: TGTGCCATCAGTGACGCGGGGCCTAGCACAGATACGCAGTATTTT
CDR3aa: CAISDAGPSTDTQYF

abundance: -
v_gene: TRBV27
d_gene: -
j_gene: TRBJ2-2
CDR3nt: TGTGCCAGCAGTTTGTCTTGGAAACAGGCGAACACCGGGGAGCTGTTTTTT
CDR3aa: CASSLSWKQANTGELFF

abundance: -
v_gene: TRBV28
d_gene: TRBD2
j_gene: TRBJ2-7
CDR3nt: TGTGCCAGCTCCACTACAGGGGCGGGGGGGTACTACGAGCAGTACTTC
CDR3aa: CASSTTGAGGYYEQYF

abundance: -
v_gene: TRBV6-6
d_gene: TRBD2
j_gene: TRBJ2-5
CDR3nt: TGTGCCAGCAGTTATTCTAGCGGGGCAGAGACCCAGTACTTC
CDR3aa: CASSYSSGAETQYF

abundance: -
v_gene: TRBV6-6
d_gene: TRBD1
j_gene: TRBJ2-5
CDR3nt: TGTGCCAGCAGAGCAGGGGGACAGGAGACCCAGTACTTC
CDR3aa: CASRAGGQETQYF

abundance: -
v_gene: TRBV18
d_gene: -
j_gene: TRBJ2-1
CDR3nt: TGTGCCAGCTCACCACGTCCGGGAAGCTACAATGAGCAGTTCTTC
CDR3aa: CASSPRPGSYNEQFF

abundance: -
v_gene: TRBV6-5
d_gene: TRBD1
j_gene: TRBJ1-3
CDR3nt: TGTGCCAGCAGTTTATACACAGGGGGTTCTGGAAACACCATATATTTT
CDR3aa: CASSLYTGGSGNTIYF